This is a list of T cell receptor beta chains from one sample in a study of cytotoxic CD8 clonotypes in ibrutinib-treated CLL. Produced via immunoSEQ multiplex PCR; TCRdb's table is partial and in-frame only. The repertoire has around 250,000 clones, 70% of them found once; the top ten carry 15% to 19%. The sequences come from PBMCs, collected after 24 months of ibrutinib treatment. The receptors were gathered from a human donor with chronic lymphocytic leukemia. Both conserved end residues are part of each CDR3. The D gene is left open where the match is weak. Clone size, where shown, is once, few, many, or a class for clones that have expanded.

J gene | V gene | clone size | D gene | CDR3 protein | CDR3 DNA
TRBJ2-1 | TRBV7-9 | once | TRBD1 | CASSLGTGSYNEQFF | TGTGCCAGCAGCTTAGGGACAGGGTCTTACAATGAGCAGTTCTTC
TRBJ2-7 | TRBV18 | NA | TRBD2 | CASSPSGNPYEQYF | TGTGCCAGCTCACCTAGCGGGAATCCCTACGAGCAGTACTTC
TRBJ1-1 | TRBV10-3 | NA | NA | CAISDHRDTEAFF | TGTGCCATCAGTGATCACAGGGACACTGAAGCTTTCTTT
TRBJ2-7 | TRBV5-1 | NA | TRBD2 | CASSSMSSGINYEQYF | TGCGCCAGCAGCTCGATGTCTAGCGGGATTAACTACGAGCAGTACTTC
TRBJ2-3 | TRBV28 | NA | TRBD2 | CASSQNSGRATDTQYF | TGTGCCAGCAGTCAGAATAGCGGGAGAGCTACAGATACGCAGTATTTT
TRBJ1-2 | TRBV2 | NA | NA | CASRIGRINYGYTF | TGTGCCAGCAGGATAGGGCGAATTAACTATGGCTACACCTTC
TRBJ1-1 | TRBV7-2 | NA | TRBD1 | CASSFKPGGTEAFF | TGTGCCAGCAGCTTTAAACCAGGGGGCACTGAAGCTTTCTTT
TRBJ2-1 | TRBV9 | NA | NA | CASSVAGLNNEQFF | TGTGCCAGCAGCGTAGCAGGTCTGAACAATGAGCAGTTCTTC
TRBJ1-5 | TRBV6-6 | NA | TRBD1 | CASSFTGAGSNQPQHF | TGTGCCAGCAGTTTTACAGGGGCGGGCAGCAATCAGCCCCAGCATTTT
TRBJ2-7 | TRBV27 | NA | NA | CASSFRAPTYEQYF | TGTGCCAGCAGTTTTCGGGCCCCGACCTACGAGCAGTACTTC
TRBJ2-6 | TRBV28 | NA | NA | CASSLRVPGANVLTF | TGTGCCAGCAGTCTCAGGGTACCTGGGGCCAACGTCCTGACTTTC
TRBJ1-5 | TRBV7-9 | few | NA | CASSRTAGGNQPQHF | TGTGCCAGCAGTAGGACGGCGGGGGGCAATCAGCCCCAGCATTTT
TRBJ2-2 | TRBV5-1 | once | NA | CASGPGISWELFF | TGCGCCAGCGGTCCTGGGATAAGTTGGGAGCTGTTTTTT
TRBJ1-5 | TRBV11-2 | NA | NA | CASSWRINQPQHF | TGTGCCAGCAGCTGGCGGATCAATCAGCCCCAGCATTTT
TRBJ2-7 | TRBV6-6 | NA | TRBD1 | CASSLGQGVHEQYF | TGTGCCAGCAGCCTAGGACAGGGCGTACACGAGCAGTACTTC
TRBJ2-5 | TRBV7-9 | NA | NA | CASSLTGVQETQYF | TGTGCCAGCAGCTTAACCGGTGTTCAAGAGACCCAGTACTTC
TRBJ2-2 | TRBV18 | NA | TRBD1 | CASGTGDTGELFF | TGTGCCAGCGGGACAGGGGACACCGGGGAGCTGTTTTTT
TRBJ1-1 | TRBV19 | NA | NA | CASSRVQNTEAFF | TGTGCCAGTAGCCGAGTCCAGAACACTGAAGCTTTCTTT
TRBJ1-2 | TRBV7-9 | NA | NA | CASSLDSYGYTF | TGTGCCAGCAGCTTAGACTCCTATGGCTACACCTTC
TRBJ2-7 | TRBV5-1 | NA | TRBD1 | CASRPDRDPIYALYEQYF | TGCGCCAGCAGACCGGACAGGGACCCTATCTACGCCCTCTACGAGCAGTACTTC
TRBJ1-1 | TRBV9 | NA | NA | CASSGGGTLNTEAFF | TGTGCCAGCAGCGGGGGGGGCACTCTGAACACTGAAGCTTTCTTT
TRBJ1-1 | TRBV6-5 | NA | NA | CASSRLGGTEAFF | TGTGCCAGCAGCAGACTCGGGGGAACTGAAGCTTTCTTT
TRBJ2-5 | TRBV30 | NA | NA | CAWTRPNQETQYF | TGTGCCTGGACCAGACCGAACCAAGAGACCCAGTACTTC
TRBJ2-7 | TRBV29-1 | NA | TRBD2 | CSVDLVGLAGMYEQYF | TGCAGCGTTGACCTGGTGGGCCTAGCGGGGATGTACGAGCAGTACTTC
TRBJ2-7 | TRBV18 | few | NA | CASSQATSSSYEQYF | TGTGCCAGCTCACAGGCGACTAGTAGTTCCTACGAGCAGTACTTC
TRBJ2-7 | TRBV30 | few | NA | CAWSHPGEQYF | TGTGCCTGGAGCCACCCCGGCGAGCAGTACTTC
TRBJ2-1 | TRBV30 | NA | TRBD2 | CAWSVAGGLDDEQFF | TGTGCCTGGAGTGTGGCGGGAGGGCTAGACGATGAGCAGTTCTTC
TRBJ2-7 | TRBV27 | NA | NA | CASSLVRQTSSYEQYF | TGTGCCAGCAGTTTAGTCCGGCAGACTAGCTCCTACGAGCAGTACTTC
TRBJ2-3 | TRBV7-3 | few | TRBD1 | CASSLGQGTDTQYF | TGTGCCAGCAGCTTAGGACAGGGCACAGATACGCAGTATTTT
TRBJ2-7 | TRBV11-2 | NA | NA | CASSLAGAGQWYDYEQYF | TGTGCCAGCAGCTTAGCGGGGGCGGGTCAATGGTACGACTACGAGCAGTACTTC
TRBJ1-2 | TRBV28 | NA | TRBD1 | CASNPGGIYGYTF | TGTGCCAGCAATCCAGGGGGCATCTATGGCTACACCTTC
TRBJ2-7 | TRBV19 | NA | TRBD1 | CASSRQGSWEQYF | TGTGCCAGTAGTAGACAGGGGTCTTGGGAGCAGTACTTC
TRBJ2-7 | TRBV9 | NA | NA | CASSVEGGAVHEQYF | TGTGCCAGCAGCGTAGAAGGAGGTGCAGTCCACGAGCAGTACTTC
TRBJ2-7 | TRBV4-2 | NA | NA | CASSQVSYGASSYEQYF | TGTGCCAGCAGCCAAGTTTCGTACGGGGCCAGCTCCTACGAGCAGTACTTC
TRBJ2-1 | TRBV9 | NA | NA | CASSVAGRNEQFF | TGTGCCAGCAGCGTAGCGGGTCGCAATGAGCAGTTCTTC
TRBJ1-2 | TRBV7-3 | NA | TRBD1 | CASSKQGANYGYTF | TGTGCCAGCAGCAAACAGGGGGCTAACTATGGCTACACCTTC
TRBJ1-1 | TRBV19 | NA | NA | CAVSRGTEAFF | TGTGCCGTTTCGAGGGGAACTGAAGCTTTCTTT